This T cell receptor (beta chain) was profiled in a study of CD8 T cells in Susac syndrome. V lost 1 base and J lost 7, with 15 bases in between. Per germline, CDR1 GTSNPN and CDR2 SVGIG (reference sequence). The CDR3 spans 14 residues. A quantity of roughly 0.5 to 1 ug RNA underwent reverse transcription using random hexamers. A multiplex approach, immunoSEQ multiplex PCR, amplified TCR beta CDR3 across 54 Vbeta and 13 Jbeta. Each CDR3 protein is one row after TCRdb ran MiXCR on the immunoSEQ multiplex PCR reads. The sample carries 300,000 to 350,000 distinct CDR3 sequences, 92% recorded once. Sequences were obtained from CD4+ T cells from PBMCs. The V gene is TRBV30, the J gene TRBJ2-3; D possibly corresponds to TRBD2 (6 bases). The clonotype was recovered from a human donor with multiple sclerosis. CDR3 sequence (DNA): TGTGCCTGGAGTGCTAGCGCCCCCAGGAATACGCAGTATTTT. It translates to CAWSASAPRNTQYF.